This T cell receptor beta chain was captured in a study of blood T cell repertoires in COVID-19. Measured with immunoSEQ multiplex PCR; TCRdb has only the in-frame clones, and not every one. The repertoire consists of 150,000 to 200,000 clones, with about three quarters occurring once and the leading ten covering about an eighth. This clone was observed a few times. The receptor's source is a woman older than 75 with COVID-19, enrolled during active disease. Input material: peripheral blood.

CDR3 amino acids: CASSFTGSTTDTQYF. CDR3 sequence (DNA): TGCGCCAGCAGCTTCACCGGGAGTACGACAGATACGCAGTATTTT. The chain couples TRBV5-1 to TRBJ2-3, with D possibly TRBD2 on 6 matching bases. With 2 bases removed from V and 3 bases from J, the gap between germline ends came to 13 bases. The germline V gene has CDR1 SGHRS and CDR2 YFSETQ. CDR3 length: 15 residues.